This record looks at one TCR beta chain sequence and its context. Its target is unknown. The data were taken from a study of CD8+ T cells in alopecia areata. As for the study in general: Treated patients swallowed 5 to 10 mg of oral tofacitinib twice daily. Broader study findings: Mouse data revealed clearer TCR sharing than patient data did, a gap possibly tied to HLA. Tofacitinib yielded significantly lower scalp clonality and fewer expanded CD8+ clones among the top 100.

Treatment described: oral pan-JAK inhibitor, 5-10 mg twice daily. Obtained from alopecia areata patients were lesional scalp punch biopsies along with peripheral blood. In each case, RNA was isolated and then reverse transcribed into cDNA as the sequencing template. Data came from immunoSEQ multiplex PCR; TCRdb stores just in-frame clones and leaves some out. The sample consists of 95,000 to 100,000 clones, roughly 56% of them appearing once. The germline CDR1 and CDR2 sequences are SQVTM and ANQGSEA. The ends were cut back, 4 bases at V and 0 bases at J, with 16 bases in the middle. The CDR3 covers 16 residues.

Specimen: CD8+ T cells sorted from blood, collected at approximately week 55, from a patient treated with tofacitinib. The receptor's source is a human donor with alopecia areata. The chain employs TRBV29-1 and TRBJ1-5; D gene uncertain. In nucleotides, the CDR3 is TGCAGCGTTGTTCTCCCATCCGCGGATAGCAATCAGCCCCAGCATTTT. This codes for CSVVLPSADSNQPQHF.